Listed below are T cell receptor beta chains from one sample, sequenced in a study of cytomegalovirus exposure and HLA in healthy donors. Here immunoSEQ multiplex PCR was the method, and the copy in TCRdb shows in-frame clones only, minus some. This sample has around 100,000 clones, with around 80% found just once. Source material: PBMCs. The origin of the receptors is a female donor in good health and CMV-seropositive. Each CDR3 is given with its conserved first and last residue. A D gene is named only where the DNA matches it firmly. Clone size is not always given. Where it is, it says once, few, many or a class for expanded clones.

D gene,clone size,J gene,V gene,CDR3 DNA,CDR3 protein
TRBD1,-,TRBJ2-7,TRBV7-8,TGTGCCAGCAGCTCCCAGTCCAGGGGGATATCCTACGAGCAGTACTTC,CASSSQSRGISYEQYF
-,-,TRBJ1-5,TRBV5-1,TGCGCCAGCAGCTTGGATTTTGGGGGCGGTCAGCCCCAGCATTTT,CASSLDFGGGQPQHF
-,-,TRBJ2-5,TRBV19,TGTGCCAGTAGTATAGCTCAGGGGCAAGAGACCCAGTACTTC,CASSIAQGQETQYF
TRBD1,many,TRBJ1-1,TRBV7-9,TGTGCCAGCAGCTCGCAAGATATGACAGGGATGTACACTGAAGCTTTCTTT,CASSSQDMTGMYTEAFF
TRBD2,-,TRBJ2-1,TRBV4-2,TGTGCCAGCAGCCAAGAGGTTAAGGCGGGACTAGCGGGGGTTAGCTCCTACAATGAGCAGTTCTTC,CASSQEVKAGLAGVSSYNEQFF
TRBD2,-,TRBJ2-5,TRBV5-4,TGTGCCAGCAGCTTCCTCGCGGGGGGGCTCGAGACCCAGTACTTC,CASSFLAGGLETQYF
-,-,TRBJ1-6,TRBV5-8,TGTGCCAGCAGTCTGTTGAAGGGGAATTCACCCCTCCACTTT,CASSLLKGNSPLHF
-,-,TRBJ2-5,TRBV7-7,TGTGCTAGCAGCTTGGCAGTTAGAGGGCCGGGGGAGACCCAGTACTTC,CASSLAVRGPGETQYF
-,-,TRBJ2-1,TRBV7-9,TGTGCCAGCAGCTTAGCAGGACTTCTAAACAATGAGCAGTTCTTC,CASSLAGLLNNEQFF
TRBD1,once,TRBJ2-5,TRBV10-2,TGCGCCAGTAGTCTTAACAGGGGATGGACCCAGTACTTC,CASSLNRGWTQYF
TRBD2,-,TRBJ2-7,TRBV28,TGTGCCAGCAGCCCAGCGGGGTCCACATCCTACGAGCAGTACTTC,CASSPAGSTSYEQYF
-,-,TRBJ1-2,TRBV28,TGTGCCAGCAGTTTACCCATGGCGGCAGGGAACTATGGCTACACCTTC,CASSLPMAAGNYGYTF
-,-,TRBJ1-5,TRBV2,TGTGCCAGCAGTGAAGAAAGGGGGACCCAGCATTTT,CASSEERGTQHF
-,few,TRBJ2-7,TRBV7-9,TGTGCCAGCAGCTTAGGACCGGCGGGCGAGCAGTACTTC,CASSLGPAGEQYF
-,-,TRBJ1-2,TRBV12-5,TGTGCTAGTGGTGTGACCCCCTCCGGCAGGGCCGCTGGCTACACCTTC,CASGVTPSGRAAGYTF
-,few,TRBJ1-4,TRBV19,TGTGCCAGTACCGACCCTTGGACGGAGGCTCGTGAAAAACTGTTTTTT,CASTDPWTEAREKLFF
-,-,TRBJ2-3,TRBV2,TGTGCCAGCAGCGTACAGGGCCAAAACACAGATACGCAGTATTTT,CASSVQGQNTDTQYF
TRBD2,-,TRBJ2-1,TRBV5-1,TGCGCCAGCAGCTTCCCGACTAGCGGTAACAATGAGCAGTTCTTC,CASSFPTSGNNEQFF
-,-,TRBJ1-1,TRBV30,TGTGCCTGGAGTATAGGGGGGAACACTGAAGCTTTCTTT,CAWSIGGNTEAFF
TRBD2,-,TRBJ2-2,TRBV5-5,TGTGCCAGCAGCATTGGACTAGCGGGGGCTGGCGGGGAGCTGTTTTTT,CASSIGLAGAGGELFF
TRBD1,few,TRBJ1-1,TRBV5-1,TGCGCCAGCAGCCGTCGGACAGGGAACACTGAAGCTTTCTTT,CASSRRTGNTEAFF
TRBD1,few,TRBJ2-7,TRBV5-1,TGCGCCAGCAGCCCTCTAGACAGGGCGGGTGAGCAGTACTTC,CASSPLDRAGEQYF
-,-,TRBJ2-7,TRBV2,TGTGCCAGCAGTACAATACAGGGAGACGAGCAGTACTTC,CASSTIQGDEQYF
TRBD1,-,TRBJ1-6,TRBV18,TGTGCCAGCTCACCGAACCGAGGGGGACAGGGTGATTCACCCCTCCACTTT,CASSPNRGGQGDSPLHF
TRBD2,-,TRBJ2-7,TRBV4-2,TGTGCCAGCAGCCGCGGTAGCGGGGGGGCCTACGAGCAGTACTTC,CASSRGSGGAYEQYF
-,-,TRBJ1-1,TRBV4-3,TGCGCCAGCAGCCAAGTCCAGGGGACGATGAACACTGAAGCTTTCTTT,CASSQVQGTMNTEAFF
-,-,TRBJ1-1,TRBV7-2,TGTGCCAGCAGCTCACAGTGGTATGGCACTGAAGCTTTCTTT,CASSSQWYGTEAFF
TRBD1,-,TRBJ2-7,TRBV5-4,TGTGCCAGCAGCTTCGCCCGGATCGGGACAGGGTTGCTCGAGGAGCAGTACTTC,CASSFARIGTGLLEEQYF
TRBD2,once,TRBJ2-1,TRBV5-4,TGTGCCAGCAGTTCCCAGCGGGGGGCTACCTCGGGTGAGCAGTTCTTC,CASSSQRGATSGEQFF
TRBD1,-,TRBJ2-2,TRBV6-6,TGTGCCATGCGACAGGGGGCAACCGGGGAGCTGTTTTTT,CAMRQGATGELFF
TRBD1,-,TRBJ1-2,TRBV19,TGTGCCAGTAGCCTTTCGGGACAGGGGGCTGGCTACACCTTC,CASSLSGQGAGYTF
TRBD2,-,TRBJ2-5,TRBV4-2,TGTGCCAGCAGCCAAGATCTTGGGCGGACTAGCGGGAATCGAGAGACCCAGTACTTC,CASSQDLGRTSGNRETQYF
TRBD1,-,TRBJ1-4,TRBV5-1,TGCGCCAGCACGATGGACAGGGAGAATGAAAAACTGTTTTTT,CASTMDRENEKLFF
-,-,TRBJ1-1,TRBV6-1,TGTGCCAGCAGTGAAAGTTGGGCTAACACTGAAGCTTTCTTT,CASSESWANTEAFF
TRBD1,-,TRBJ2-7,TRBV9,TGTGCCAGCAACAGAGGACAGGACTACGAGCAGTACTTC,CASNRGQDYEQYF
-,-,TRBJ1-3,TRBV18,TGTGCCAGCTCACCGCCGGCCCTAGGCGCCATATATTTT,CASSPPALGAIYF
TRBD1,-,TRBJ2-2,TRBV6-5,TGTGCCAGCAGTTACTCTCGGCAGGGGGCTGTCGGGGAGCTGTTTTTT,CASSYSRQGAVGELFF
TRBD1,few,TRBJ2-5,TRBV28,TGTGCCAGCGGACAGCCAAGGACAGGGTTTGGGACCCAGTACTTC,CASGQPRTGFGTQYF
-,-,TRBJ2-6,TRBV7-3,TGTGCCAGCAGCTTGGGAGGCAGGGCGGGTGGGGCCAACGTCCTGACTTTC,CASSLGGRAGGANVLTF
-,-,TRBJ2-1,TRBV4-2,TGTGCCAGCAGCCCTGACATGTATGAGCAGTTCTTC,CASSPDMYEQFF
-,few,TRBJ1-3,TRBV5-1,TGCGCCAGCAGCCCGGGACTCACCTCTGGAAACACCATATATTTT,CASSPGLTSGNTIYF
-,-,TRBJ1-4,TRBV7-9,TGTGCCAGCAGCTTAGGGGACACGGCTCGGGAAAAACTGTTTTTT,CASSLGDTAREKLFF
TRBD2,-,TRBJ2-3,TRBV6-1,TGTGCCAGCACTCCGGGAGGGCCTAGCACAGATACGCAGTATTTT,CASTPGGPSTDTQYF
-,-,TRBJ1-3,TRBV7-2,TGTGCCAGCAGTCATTCAACAGGAAAGGGCTCTGGAAACACCATATATTTT,CASSHSTGKGSGNTIYF
-,-,TRBJ1-5,TRBV28,TGTGCCAGCACACGGGGGGCAAGCAATCAGCCCCAGCATTTT,CASTRGASNQPQHF
-,few,TRBJ1-1,TRBV5-4,TGTGCCAGCAGCTTCGGGGGGAACACTGAAGCTTTCTTT,CASSFGGNTEAFF
TRBD2,-,TRBJ2-1,TRBV4-1,TGCGCCAGCAGCCTGACCCGCCTAGCGGGAATGGGGGGGGATGAGCAGTTCTTC,CASSLTRLAGMGGDEQFF
-,-,TRBJ1-5,TRBV29-1,TGCAGCGTCTGGGGGGGGCTCATGGATCAGCCCCAGCATTTT,CSVWGGLMDQPQHF
-,-,TRBJ2-3,TRBV9,TGTGCCAGCAGCGTACTTGGAACCGGGACAAGTGGTACGCAGTATTTT,CASSVLGTGTSGTQYF
-,few,TRBJ2-1,TRBV11-2,TGTGCCAGCAGCCAACGGTCCGAGGGATACAATGAGCAGTTCTTC,CASSQRSEGYNEQFF
TRBD2,-,TRBJ2-3,TRBV7-2,TGTGCCAGCAGTCGGGGGGGGCCCACAGATACGCAGTATTTT,CASSRGGPTDTQYF
TRBD2,-,TRBJ2-1,TRBV14,TGTGCCAGCAGCCAGTCCTGGACTAGCGGAAGCAATGAGCAGTTCTTC,CASSQSWTSGSNEQFF
TRBD2,-,TRBJ2-1,TRBV10-3,TGTGCCAACTCAGAAGCGGGGCTCTCCTACAATGAGCAGTTCTTC,CANSEAGLSYNEQFF
-,-,TRBJ2-7,TRBV6-5,TGTGCCAGCGGCGACAGCGTCGAGCAGTACTTC,CASGDSVEQYF
TRBD1,-,TRBJ1-6,TRBV6-1,TGTGCCACCCAACGAGTAGGGGGCGGCGAGCCCCTCCACTTT,CATQRVGGGEPLHF
TRBD2,-,TRBJ2-1,TRBV10-1,TGCGCCATGGGGGGGGAGGGCCGAGATGAGCAGTTCTTC,CAMGGEGRDEQFF